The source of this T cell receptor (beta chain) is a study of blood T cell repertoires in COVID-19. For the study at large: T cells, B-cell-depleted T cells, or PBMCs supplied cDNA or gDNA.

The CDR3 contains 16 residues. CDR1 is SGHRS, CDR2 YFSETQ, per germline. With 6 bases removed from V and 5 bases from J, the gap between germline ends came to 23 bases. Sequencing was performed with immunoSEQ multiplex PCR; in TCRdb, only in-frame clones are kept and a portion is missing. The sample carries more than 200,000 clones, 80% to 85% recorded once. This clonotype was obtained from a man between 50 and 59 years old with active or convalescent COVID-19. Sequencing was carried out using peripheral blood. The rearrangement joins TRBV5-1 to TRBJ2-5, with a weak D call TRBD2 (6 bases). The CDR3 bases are TGCGCCAGCAACAGTGGGACTCGAGGTTCGGAGGAGACCCAGTACTTC. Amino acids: CASNSGTRGSEETQYF. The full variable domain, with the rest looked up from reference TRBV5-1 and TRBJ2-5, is KAGVTQTPRYLIKTRGQQVTLSCSPISGHRSVSWYQQTPGQGLQFLFEYFSETQRNKGNFPGRFSGRQFSNSRSEMNVSTLELGDSALYLCASNSGTRGSEETQYFGPGTRLLVL.